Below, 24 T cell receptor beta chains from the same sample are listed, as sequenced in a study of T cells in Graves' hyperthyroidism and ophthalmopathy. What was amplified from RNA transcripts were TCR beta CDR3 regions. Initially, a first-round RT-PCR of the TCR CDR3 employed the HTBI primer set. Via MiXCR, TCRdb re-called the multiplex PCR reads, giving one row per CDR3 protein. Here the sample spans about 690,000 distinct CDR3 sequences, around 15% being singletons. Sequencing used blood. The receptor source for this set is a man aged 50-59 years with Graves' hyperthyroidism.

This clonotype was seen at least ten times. The CDR3 is CASSFSGGLLYNEQFF. As DNA, the CDR3 is TGCGCCAGCAGCTTTAGCGGTGGACTCCTCTACAATGAGCAGTTCTTC. V gene TRBV5-1 combines with J gene TRBJ2-1; D is perhaps TRBD2 (6 bases). V lost 2 bases, J lost 3 bases, and 15 bases lay in between. Germline V gene lookup returns CDR1 SGHRS and CDR2 YFSETQ. CDR3 length: 16 residues.

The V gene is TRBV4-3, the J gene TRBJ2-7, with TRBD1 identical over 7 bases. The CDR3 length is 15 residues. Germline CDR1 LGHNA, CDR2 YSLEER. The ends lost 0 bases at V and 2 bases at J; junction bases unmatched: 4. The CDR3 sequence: CASSQEDREAYEQYF. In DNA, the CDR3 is TGCGCCAGCAGCCAAGAAGACAGGGAAGCCTACGAGCAGTACTTC.

CDR3 DNA: TGTGCCAGCAGTTACGGAGCCGGCGGGGAGCTGTTTTTT. This translates into CASSYGAGGELFF. This chain connects TRBV6-2 or TRBV6-3 to TRBJ2-2; unclear D gene. The CDR3 is 13 residues long. Germline V lookup: CDR1 MNHEY, CDR2 SVGEGT. The ends were cut back, 2 bases at V and 7 bases at J, with 8 bases in the middle.

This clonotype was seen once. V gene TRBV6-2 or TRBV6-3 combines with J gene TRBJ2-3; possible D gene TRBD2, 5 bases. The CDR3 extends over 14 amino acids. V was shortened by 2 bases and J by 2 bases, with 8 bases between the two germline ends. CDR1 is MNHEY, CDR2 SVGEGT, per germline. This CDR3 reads CASSYEGNTDTQYF. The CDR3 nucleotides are TGTGCCAGCAGTTACGAGGGTAACACAGATACGCAGTATTTT.

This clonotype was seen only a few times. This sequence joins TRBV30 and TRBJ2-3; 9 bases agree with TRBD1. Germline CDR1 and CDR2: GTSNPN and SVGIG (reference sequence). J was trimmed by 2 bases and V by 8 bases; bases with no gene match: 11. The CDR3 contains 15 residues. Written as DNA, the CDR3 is TGTGCCGGTAGGGGGACAGGGTCGAACACAGATACGCAGTATTTT. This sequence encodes CAGRGTGSNTDTQYF.

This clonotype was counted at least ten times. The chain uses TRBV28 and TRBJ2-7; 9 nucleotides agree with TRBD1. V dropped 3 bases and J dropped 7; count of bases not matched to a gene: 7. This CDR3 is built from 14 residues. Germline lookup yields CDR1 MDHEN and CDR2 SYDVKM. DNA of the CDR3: TGTGCCAGCAGTTTCCCCGGGACAGGGTATGAGCAGTACTTC. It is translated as CASSFPGTGYEQYF. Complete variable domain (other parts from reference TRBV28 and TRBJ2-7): DVKVTQSSRYLVKRTGEKVFLECVQDMDHENMFWYRQDPGLGLRLIYFSYDVKMKEKGDIPEGYSVSREKKERFSLILESASTNQTSMYLCASSFPGTGYEQYFGPGTRLTVT.

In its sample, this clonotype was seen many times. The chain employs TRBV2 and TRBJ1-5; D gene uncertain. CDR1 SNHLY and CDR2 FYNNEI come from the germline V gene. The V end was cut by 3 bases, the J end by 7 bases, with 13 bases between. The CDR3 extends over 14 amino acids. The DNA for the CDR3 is TGTGCCAGCAGTGATGCAGGTCGTTACCAGCCCCAGCATTTT. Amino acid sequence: CASSDAGRYQPQHF.

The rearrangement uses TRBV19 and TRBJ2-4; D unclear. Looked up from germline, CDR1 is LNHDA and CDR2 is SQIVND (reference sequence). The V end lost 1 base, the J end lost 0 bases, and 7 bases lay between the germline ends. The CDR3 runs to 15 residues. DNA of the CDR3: TGTGCCAGTAGTATAGTATGGGGAGCCAAAAACATTCAGTACTTC. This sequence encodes CASSIVWGAKNIQYF. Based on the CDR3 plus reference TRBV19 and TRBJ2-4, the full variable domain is DGGITQSPKYLFRKEGQNVTLSCEQNLNHDAMYWYRQDPGQGLRLIYYSQIVNDFQKGDIAEGYSVSREKKESFPLTVTSAQKNPTAFYLCASSIVWGAKNIQYFGAGTRLSVL.

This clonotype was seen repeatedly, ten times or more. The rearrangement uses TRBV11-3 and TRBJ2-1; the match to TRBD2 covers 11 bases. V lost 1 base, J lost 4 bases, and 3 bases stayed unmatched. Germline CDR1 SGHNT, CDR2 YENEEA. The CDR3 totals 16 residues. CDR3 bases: TGTGCCAGCAGCTTAGTCGGGACTAGCGGATACAATGAGCAGTTCTTC. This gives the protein CASSLVGTSGYNEQFF.

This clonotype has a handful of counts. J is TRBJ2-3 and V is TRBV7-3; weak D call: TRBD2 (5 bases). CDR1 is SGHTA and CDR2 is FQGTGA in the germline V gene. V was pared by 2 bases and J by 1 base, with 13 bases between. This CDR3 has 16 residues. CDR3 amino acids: CASSLDFGGRTDTQYF. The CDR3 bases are TGTGCCAGCAGCTTAGACTTTGGCGGGCGCACAGATACGCAGTATTTT.

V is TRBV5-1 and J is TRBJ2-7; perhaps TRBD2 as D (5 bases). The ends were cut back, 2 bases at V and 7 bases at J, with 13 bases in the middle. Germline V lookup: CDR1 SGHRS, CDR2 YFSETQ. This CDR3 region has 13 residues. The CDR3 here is CASSFEPGIEQYF. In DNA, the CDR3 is TGCGCCAGCAGCTTCGAACCGGGGATTGAGCAGTACTTC.

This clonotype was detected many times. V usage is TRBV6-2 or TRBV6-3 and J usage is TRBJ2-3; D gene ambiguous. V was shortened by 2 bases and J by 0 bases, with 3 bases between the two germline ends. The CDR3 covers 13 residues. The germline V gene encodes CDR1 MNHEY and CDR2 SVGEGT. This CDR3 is CASSYGSTDTQYF. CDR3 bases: TGTGCCAGCAGTTACGGTAGCACAGATACGCAGTATTTT.

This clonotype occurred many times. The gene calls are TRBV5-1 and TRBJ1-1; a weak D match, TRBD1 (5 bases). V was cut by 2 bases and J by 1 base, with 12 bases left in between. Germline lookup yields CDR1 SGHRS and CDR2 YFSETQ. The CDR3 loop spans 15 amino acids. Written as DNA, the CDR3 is TGCGCCAGCAGCTTCCAGGGACGAGGGAACACTGAAGCTTTCTTT. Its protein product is CASSFQGRGNTEAFF.

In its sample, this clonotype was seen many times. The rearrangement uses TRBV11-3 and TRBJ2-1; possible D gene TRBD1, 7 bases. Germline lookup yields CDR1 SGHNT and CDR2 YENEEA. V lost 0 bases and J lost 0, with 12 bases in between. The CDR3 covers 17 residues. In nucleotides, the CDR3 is TGTGCCAGCAGCTTAGAGGGGGGACAGCCCTCCTACAATGAGCAGTTCTTC. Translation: CASSLEGGQPSYNEQFF.

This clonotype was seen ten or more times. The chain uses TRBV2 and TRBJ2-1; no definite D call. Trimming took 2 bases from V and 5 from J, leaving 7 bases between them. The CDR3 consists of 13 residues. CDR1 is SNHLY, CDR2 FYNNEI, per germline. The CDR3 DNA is TGTGCCAGCAGTGAACCCTATAACAATGAGCAGTTCTTC. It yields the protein CASSEPYNNEQFF. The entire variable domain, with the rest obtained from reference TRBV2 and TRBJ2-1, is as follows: EPEVTQTPSHQVTQMGQEVILRCVPISNHLYFYWYRQILGQKVEFLVSFYNNEISEKSEIFDDQFSVERPDGSNFTLKIRSTKLEDSAMYFCASSEPYNNEQFFGPGTRLTVL.

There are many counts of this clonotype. CDR3 region: CASSFFWGQETQYF. The CDR3 DNA sequence: TGTGCCAGCAGCTTCTTCTGGGGCCAAGAGACCCAGTACTTC. The chain combines TRBV13 with TRBJ2-5; D ambiguous. Trimming took off 3 bases at V and 1 base at J, with 9 bases between the two ends. This CDR3 is built from 14 residues. The germline V gene has CDR1 PRHDT and CDR2 FYEKMQ (reference sequence).

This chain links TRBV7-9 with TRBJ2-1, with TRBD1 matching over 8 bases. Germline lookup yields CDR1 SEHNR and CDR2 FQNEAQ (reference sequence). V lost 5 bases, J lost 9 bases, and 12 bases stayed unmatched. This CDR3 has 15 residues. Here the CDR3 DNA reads TGTGCCAGCAGCCCCCCCCGGACAGGGAAGGTTGAGCAGTTCTTC. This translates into CASSPPRTGKVEQFF.

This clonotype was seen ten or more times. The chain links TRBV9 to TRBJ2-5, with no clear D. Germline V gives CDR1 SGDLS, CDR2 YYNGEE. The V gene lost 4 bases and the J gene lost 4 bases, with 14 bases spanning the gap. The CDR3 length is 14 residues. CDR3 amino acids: CASSQWSLPETQYF. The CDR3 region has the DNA TGTGCCAGCAGCCAATGGAGCCTCCCAGAGACCCAGTACTTC.

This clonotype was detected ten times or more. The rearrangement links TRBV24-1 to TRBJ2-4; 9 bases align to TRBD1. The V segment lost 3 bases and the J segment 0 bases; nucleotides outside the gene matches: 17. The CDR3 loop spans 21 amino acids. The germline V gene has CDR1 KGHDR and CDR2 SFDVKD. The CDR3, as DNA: TGTGCCACCAGTGATCGCCGGGACAGGGCTTCGTATAACATAGCCAAAAACATTCAGTACTTC. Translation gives CATSDRRDRASYNIAKNIQYF.

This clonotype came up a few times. The CDR3 DNA follows: TGTGCCTGGGGTCTATTGGGAGGGCCGTACGAGCAGTACTTC. This codes for CAWGLLGGPYEQYF. This chain joins TRBV30 and TRBJ2-7, with 7 nucleotides matching TRBD2. Losses at the gene ends were 5 bases for V and 4 bases for J; bases not matched to a gene: 11. This CDR3 is 14 amino acids long. Germline CDR1 and CDR2: GTSNPN and SVGIG (reference sequence).

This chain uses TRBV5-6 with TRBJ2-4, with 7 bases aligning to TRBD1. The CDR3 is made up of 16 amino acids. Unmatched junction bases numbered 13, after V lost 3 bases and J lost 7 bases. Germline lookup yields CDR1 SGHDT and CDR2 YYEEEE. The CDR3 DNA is TGTGCCAGCAGCTCACCGGAAGCAGGGGGTATGAACATTCAGTACTTC. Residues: CASSSPEAGGMNIQYF.

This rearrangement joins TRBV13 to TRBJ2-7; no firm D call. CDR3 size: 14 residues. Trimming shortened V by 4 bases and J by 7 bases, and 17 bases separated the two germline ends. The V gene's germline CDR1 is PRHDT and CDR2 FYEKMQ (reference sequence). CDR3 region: CASSSRAPEQEQYF. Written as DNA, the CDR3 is TGTGCCAGCAGCTCTCGGGCCCCAGAACAGGAGCAGTACTTC.

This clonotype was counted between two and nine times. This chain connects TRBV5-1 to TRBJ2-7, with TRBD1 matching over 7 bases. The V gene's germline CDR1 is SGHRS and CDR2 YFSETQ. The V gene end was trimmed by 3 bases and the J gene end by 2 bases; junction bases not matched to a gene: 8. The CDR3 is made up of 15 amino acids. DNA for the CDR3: TGCGCCAGCAGCTCGCCCGGGACAGATCCCTACGAGCAGTACTTC. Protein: CASSSPGTDPYEQYF.

This chain's CDR3 is CASRKGLADPYEQYF. DNA for the CDR3: TGTGCCAGCAGAAAGGGACTAGCGGATCCCTACGAGCAGTACTTC. J is TRBJ2-7 and V is TRBV6-1; 11 nucleotides line up with TRBD2. With V trimmed by 6 bases and J by 2 bases, 6 bases remained unmatched. Germline CDR1 and CDR2: MNHNS and SASEGT. The CDR3 loop spans 15 amino acids.